These T cell receptor beta chains were read from a single sample in a study of T cells in Graves' hyperthyroidism and ophthalmopathy. TCRdb reprocessed the multiplex PCR reads with MiXCR, giving one entry per CDR3 protein. The sample contains 460,000 or so distinct CDR3 sequences, around 15% of which appear only once. The material sequenced was blood. Receptors were obtained from a woman aged 18-35 years with Graves' hyperthyroidism. The CDR3 runs from the conserved cysteine through the conserved F or W. D genes are given only for firm matches. Rows may omit the clone size; those that give it use once, few, many or a size class.

D	size	V	length	J	CDR3	DNA
TRBD2	many	TRBV7-3	17	TRBJ2-1	CASSLRGGGRSYNEQFF	TGTGCCAGCAGCTTAAGGGGGGGCGGGAGGTCCTACAATGAGCAGTTCTTC
TRBD1	many	TRBV14	14	TRBJ1-1	CASSRSRTGRLAFF	TGTGCCAGCAGCCGCTCCCGGACAGGGCGGTTGGCTTTCTTT
TRBD1	NA	TRBV11-2	17	TRBJ1-2	CASSTQTGSAAGYGYTF	TGTGCCAGCAGCACCCAGACAGGGTCCGCCGCCGGCTACGGCTACACCTTC
NA	NA	TRBV4-1	15	TRBJ1-5	CASSEYGGGSQPQHF	TGCGCCAGCAGCGAGTACGGTGGGGGTAGTCAGCCCCAGCATTTT
NA	many	TRBV11-2	13	TRBJ1-5	CASSNTGIQPQHF	TGTGCCAGCAGCAACACAGGGATTCAGCCCCAGCATTTT
NA	many	TRBV15	15	TRBJ2-4	CATSGTTGRGDIQYF	TGTGCCACCAGCGGTACGACAGGCCGGGGGGACATTCAGTACTTC
NA	few	TRBV24-1	13	TRBJ2-2	CATKGANTGELFF	TGTGCCACCAAGGGTGCGAACACCGGGGAGCTGTTTTTT
NA	NA	TRBV2	15	TRBJ2-6	CASSDDRIGANVLTF	TGTGCCAGCAGTGATGACAGAATTGGGGCCAACGTCCTGACTTTC
NA	few	TRBV19	13	TRBJ1-5	CASSIGGGQPQHF	TGTGCCAGTAGTATAGGGGGGGGCCAGCCCCAGCATTTT
NA	many	TRBV6-2/TRBV6-3	16	TRBJ1-4	CASSSVAGITNEKLFF	TGTGCCAGCAGTTCCGTAGCAGGGATAACTAATGAAAAACTGTTTTTT
NA	many	TRBV27	11	TRBJ2-1	CASSLNYEQFF	TGTGCCAGCAGTTTAAACTATGAGCAGTTCTTC
NA	NA	TRBV29-1	13	TRBJ2-1	CSVEGVRTQKQFF	TGCAGCGTTGAAGGAGTTAGGACACAGAAGCAGTTCTTC
TRBD1	few	TRBV6-1	15	TRBJ2-7	CASKPGQGATYEQYF	TGTGCCAGCAAACCGGGACAGGGGGCAACCTACGAGCAGTACTTC
NA	few	TRBV12-3/TRBV12-4	14	TRBJ1-5	CASSQITSNQPQHF	TGTGCCAGCAGCCAAATCACTAGCAATCAGCCCCAGCATTTT
TRBD2	many	TRBV5-1	17	TRBJ2-7	CASSQGVARLANYEQYF	TGCGCCAGCAGCCAAGGAGTTGCCAGACTAGCCAACTACGAGCAGTACTTC
NA	many	TRBV28	14	TRBJ1-6	CASEDGDWGSPLHF	TGTGCCAGCGAGGACGGAGATTGGGGTTCACCCCTCCACTTT
NA	many	TRBV18	17	TRBJ1-4	CASSPLPGRGKAEKLFF	TGTGCCAGCTCACCACTTCCAGGACGTGGGAAGGCTGAAAAACTGTTTTTT
NA	many	TRBV20-1	15	TRBJ1-5	CSAPSTLGPYQPQHF	TGCAGTGCCCCCTCCACACTAGGACCCTATCAGCCCCAGCATTTT
NA	many	TRBV19	13	TRBJ2-3	CASSMGSTDTQYF	TGTGCCAGTAGTATGGGGAGCACAGATACGCAGTATTTT
NA	NA	TRBV6-2/TRBV6-3	15	TRBJ1-5	CASSPWAFGNQPQHF	TGTGCCAGCAGTCCATGGGCCTTTGGTAATCAGCCCCAGCATTTT
NA	NA	TRBV7-9	14	TRBJ2-2	CASSRDHLAGELFF	TGTGCCAGCAGCCGGGACCATCTGGCCGGGGAGCTGTTTTTT
TRBD2	many	TRBV7-9	15	TRBJ2-5	CASSLTEAGGETQYF	TGTGCCAGCAGCTTGACGGAAGCGGGAGGAGAGACCCAGTACTTC
TRBD2	NA	TRBV13	16	TRBJ2-7	CASSLGASGPTYEQYF	TGTGCCAGCAGCTTAGGGGCTAGCGGACCGACCTACGAGCAGTACTTC
TRBD2	many	TRBV3-1	16	TRBJ2-7	CASSQDLTSGIYEQYF	TGTGCCAGCAGCCAAGACTTGACTAGCGGGATTTACGAGCAGTACTTC
TRBD2	NA	TRBV27	15	TRBJ2-1	CASSFGGGAYNEQFF	TGTGCCAGCAGTTTTGGCGGGGGGGCCTACAATGAGCAGTTCTTC
TRBD1	many	TRBV2	14	TRBJ2-1	CASSAGTGSNEQFF	TGTGCCAGCAGTGCCGGGACAGGGTCGAATGAGCAGTTCTTC
NA	many	TRBV24-1	15	TRBJ1-5	CATSGGGYSNQPQHF	TGTGCCACCAGTGGTGGGGGCTATAGCAATCAGCCCCAGCATTTT
NA	many	TRBV12-3/TRBV12-4	12	TRBJ2-2	CASPSGDGELFF	TGTGCCAGCCCCTCGGGAGACGGGGAGCTGTTTTTT
NA	many	TRBV20-1	12	TRBJ1-5	CSAREQHQPQHF	TGCAGTGCTAGAGAACAGCATCAGCCCCAGCATTTT
TRBD1	many	TRBV24-1	15	TRBJ2-1	CATSDRGQGRGEQFF	TGTGCCACCAGTGATCGGGGACAGGGGAGGGGTGAGCAGTTCTTC
TRBD1	many	TRBV12-3/TRBV12-4	14	TRBJ1-4	CASSKQGGDEKLFF	TGTGCCAGCAGCAAACAGGGGGGAGATGAAAAACTGTTTTTT
NA	NA	TRBV29-1	12	TRBJ2-5	CSVGDDGETQYF	TGCAGCGTGGGAGACGACGGGGAGACCCAGTACTTC
TRBD1	many	TRBV7-3	16	TRBJ2-1	CASSDHRDRAYNEQFF	TGTGCCAGCAGCGACCACCGGGACAGGGCATACAATGAGCAGTTCTTC
TRBD2	many	TRBV11-3	15	TRBJ2-1	CASSISPGGGNEQFF	TGTGCCAGCAGCATCTCCCCGGGAGGGGGCAATGAGCAGTTCTTC
NA	NA	TRBV19	16	TRBJ2-6	CASSIAGLAGANVLTF	TGTGCCAGTAGTATAGCGGGGCTTGCTGGGGCCAACGTCCTGACTTTC